This T cell receptor (beta chain) was captured by sequencing in a study of blood T cell repertoires in COVID-19. The study drew participants aged about 18 to 95 years from approximately 25 US areas. Participants' reported clinical history set cohort assignment. The CDR3 contains 18 residues. Germline V gene lookup returns CDR1 MNHEY and CDR2 SVGEGT. The trim removed 0 bases at V and 3 bases at J, leaving 12 bases unmatched. The authors' processing: Scientists estimated how many nucleated cells there were by amplifying reference gene primers. The repertoire was sequenced with immunoSEQ multiplex PCR; TCRdb's copy has only in-frame clones and lacks some. The V and J calls and the clone size are those of that table, but D and trimming were determined from the DNA. This table holds some 300,000 clones, 88% found once.

This clonotype was sampled from a woman aged 25 to 39 who had recovered from COVID-19. Source material: PBMCs or T cells enriched from blood (not recorded which). This chain joins TRBV6-2 or TRBV6-3 and TRBJ2-3, with 7 bases matching TRBD2. The DNA of the CDR3 is TGTGCCAGCAGTTACTCGAAAAGGGGCGGGAGTGTGACAGATACGCAGTATTTT. Amino acid sequence: CASSYSKRGGSVTDTQYF.